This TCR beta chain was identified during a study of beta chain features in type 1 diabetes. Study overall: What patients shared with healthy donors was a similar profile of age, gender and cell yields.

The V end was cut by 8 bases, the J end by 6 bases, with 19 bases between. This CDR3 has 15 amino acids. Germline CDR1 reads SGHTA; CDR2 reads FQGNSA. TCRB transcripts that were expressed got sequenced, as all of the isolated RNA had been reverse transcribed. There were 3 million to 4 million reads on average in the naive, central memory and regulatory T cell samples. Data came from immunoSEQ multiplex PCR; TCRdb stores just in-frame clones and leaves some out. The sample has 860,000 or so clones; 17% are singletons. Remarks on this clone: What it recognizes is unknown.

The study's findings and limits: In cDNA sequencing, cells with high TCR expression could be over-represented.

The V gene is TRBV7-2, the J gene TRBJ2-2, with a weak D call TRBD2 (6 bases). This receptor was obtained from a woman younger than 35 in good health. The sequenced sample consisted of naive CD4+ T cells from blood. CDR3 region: CASLRGPGEAGELFF. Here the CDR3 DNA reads TGTGCCAGCCTCCGTGGCCCGGGAGAGGCCGGGGAGCTGTTTTTT.